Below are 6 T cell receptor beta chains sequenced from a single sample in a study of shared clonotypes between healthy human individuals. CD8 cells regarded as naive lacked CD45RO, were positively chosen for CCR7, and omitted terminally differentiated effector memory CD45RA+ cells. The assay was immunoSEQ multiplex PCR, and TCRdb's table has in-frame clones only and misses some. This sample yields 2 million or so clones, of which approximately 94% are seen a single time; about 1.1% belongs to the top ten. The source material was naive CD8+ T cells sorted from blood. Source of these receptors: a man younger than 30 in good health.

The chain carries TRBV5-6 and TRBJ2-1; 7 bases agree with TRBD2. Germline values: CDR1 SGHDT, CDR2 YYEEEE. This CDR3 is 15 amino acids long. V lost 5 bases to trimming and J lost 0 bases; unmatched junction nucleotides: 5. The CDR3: CASSLSGTSYNEQFF. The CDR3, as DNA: TGTGCCAGCAGTCTGAGCGGGACCTCCTACAATGAGCAGTTCTTC.

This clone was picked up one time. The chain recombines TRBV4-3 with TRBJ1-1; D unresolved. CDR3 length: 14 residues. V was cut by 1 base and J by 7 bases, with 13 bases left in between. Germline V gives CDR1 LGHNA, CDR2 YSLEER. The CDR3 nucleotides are TGCGCCAGCAGCCAAGGATGGGGTTCCGGTGAAGCTTTCTTT. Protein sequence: CASSQGWGSGEAFF.

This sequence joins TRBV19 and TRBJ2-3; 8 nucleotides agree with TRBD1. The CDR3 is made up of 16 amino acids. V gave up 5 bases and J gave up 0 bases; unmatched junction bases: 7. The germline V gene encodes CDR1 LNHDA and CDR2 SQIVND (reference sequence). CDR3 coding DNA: TGTGCCAGTAGTCCGGACAGGGTATCTAGCACAGATACGCAGTATTTT. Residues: CASSPDRVSSTDTQYF.

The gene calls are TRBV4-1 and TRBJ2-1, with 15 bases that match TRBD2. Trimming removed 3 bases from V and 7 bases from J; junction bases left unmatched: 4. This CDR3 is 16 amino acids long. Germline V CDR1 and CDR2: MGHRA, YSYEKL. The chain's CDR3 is CASSQGTSGRWNEQFF. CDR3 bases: TGCGCCAGCAGCCAGGGGACTAGCGGGAGGTGGAATGAGCAGTTCTTC.

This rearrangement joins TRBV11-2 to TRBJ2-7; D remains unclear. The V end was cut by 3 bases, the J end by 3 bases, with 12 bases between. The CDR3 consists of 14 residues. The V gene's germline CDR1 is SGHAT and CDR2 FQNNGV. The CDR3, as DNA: TGTGCCAGCAGCTTCCCGGGCCAATACTACGAGCAGTACTTC. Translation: CASSFPGQYYEQYF.

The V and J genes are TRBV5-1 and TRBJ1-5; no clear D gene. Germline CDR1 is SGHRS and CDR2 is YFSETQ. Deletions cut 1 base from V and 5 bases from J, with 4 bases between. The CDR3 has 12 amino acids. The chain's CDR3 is CASSLTDQPQHF. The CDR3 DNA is TGCGCCAGCAGCTTGACTGATCAGCCCCAGCATTTT.